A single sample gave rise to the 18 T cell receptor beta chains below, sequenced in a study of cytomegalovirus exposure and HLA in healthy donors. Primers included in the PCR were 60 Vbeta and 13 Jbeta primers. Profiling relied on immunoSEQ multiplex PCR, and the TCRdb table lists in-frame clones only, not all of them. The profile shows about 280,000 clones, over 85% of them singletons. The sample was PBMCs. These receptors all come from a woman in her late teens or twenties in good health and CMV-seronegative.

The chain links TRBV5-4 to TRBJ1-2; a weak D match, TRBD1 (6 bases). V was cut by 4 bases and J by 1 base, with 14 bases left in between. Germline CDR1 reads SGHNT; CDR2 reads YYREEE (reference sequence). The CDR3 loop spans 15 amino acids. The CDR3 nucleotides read TGTGCCAGCAGCCTCAGGGGAGCCCTTAACTATGGCTACACCTTC. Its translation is CASSLRGALNYGYTF.

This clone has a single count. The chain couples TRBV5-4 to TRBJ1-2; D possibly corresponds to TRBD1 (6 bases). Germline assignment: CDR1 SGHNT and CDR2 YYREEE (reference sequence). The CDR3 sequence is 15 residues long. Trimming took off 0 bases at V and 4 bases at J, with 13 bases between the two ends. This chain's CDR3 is CASSLVDRHPYGYTF. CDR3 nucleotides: TGTGCCAGCAGCTTGGTCGACAGGCACCCCTATGGCTACACCTTC. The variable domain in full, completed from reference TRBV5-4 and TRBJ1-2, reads ETGVTQSPTHLIKTRGQQVTLRCSSQSGHNTVSWYQQALGQGPQFIFQYYREEENGRGNFPPRFSGLQFPNYSSELNVNALELDDSALYLCASSLVDRHPYGYTFGSGTRLTVV.

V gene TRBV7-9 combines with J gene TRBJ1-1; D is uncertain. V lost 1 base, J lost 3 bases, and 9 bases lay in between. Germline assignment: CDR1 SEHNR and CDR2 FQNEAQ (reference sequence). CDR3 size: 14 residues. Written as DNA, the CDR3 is TGTGCCAGCAGCTTAGAACAGATTTACACTGAAGCTTTCTTT. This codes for CASSLEQIYTEAFF.

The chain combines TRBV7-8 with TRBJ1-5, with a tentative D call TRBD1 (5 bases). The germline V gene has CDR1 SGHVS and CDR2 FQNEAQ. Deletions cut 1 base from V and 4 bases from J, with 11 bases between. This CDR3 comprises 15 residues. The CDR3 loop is CASSLVVDNNQPQHF. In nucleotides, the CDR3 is TGTGCCAGCAGCTTAGTAGTGGACAATAATCAGCCCCAGCATTTT. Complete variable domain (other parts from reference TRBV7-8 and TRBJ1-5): GAGVSQSPRYKVAKRGQDVALRCDPISGHVSLFWYQQALGQGPEFLTYFQNEAQLDKSGLPSDRFFAERPEGSVSTLKIQRTQQEDSAVYLCASSLVVDNNQPQHFGDGTRLSIL.

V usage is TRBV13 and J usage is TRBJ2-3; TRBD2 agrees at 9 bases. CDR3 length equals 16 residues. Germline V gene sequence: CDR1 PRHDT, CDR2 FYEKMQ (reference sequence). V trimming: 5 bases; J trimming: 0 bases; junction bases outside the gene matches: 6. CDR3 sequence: CASSIQSGGSTDTQYF. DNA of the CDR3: TGTGCCAGCAGCATCCAAAGCGGGGGGAGCACAGATACGCAGTATTTT.

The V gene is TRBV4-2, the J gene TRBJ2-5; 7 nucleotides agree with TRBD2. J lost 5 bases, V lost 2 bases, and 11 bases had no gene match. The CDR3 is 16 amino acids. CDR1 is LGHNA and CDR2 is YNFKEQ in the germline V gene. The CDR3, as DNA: TGTGCCAGCAGCCAACGACCGGGAGGAGGTAGGGAGACCCAGTACTTC. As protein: CASSQRPGGGRETQYF.

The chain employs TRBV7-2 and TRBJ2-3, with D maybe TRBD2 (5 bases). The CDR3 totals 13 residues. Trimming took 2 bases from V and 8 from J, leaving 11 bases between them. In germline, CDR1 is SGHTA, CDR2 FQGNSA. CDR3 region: CASSLNHRGTQYF. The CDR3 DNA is TGTGCCAGCAGCTTAAATCATCGGGGTACGCAGTATTTT.

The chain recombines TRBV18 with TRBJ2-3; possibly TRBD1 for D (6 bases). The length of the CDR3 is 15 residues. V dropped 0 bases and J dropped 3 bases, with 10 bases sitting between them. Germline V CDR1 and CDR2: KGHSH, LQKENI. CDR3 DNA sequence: TGTGCCAGCTCACCACCGGTACAGGGTACAGATACGCAGTATTTT. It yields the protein CASSPPVQGTDTQYF. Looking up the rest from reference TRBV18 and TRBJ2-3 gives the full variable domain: NAGVMQNPRHLVRRRGQEARLRCSPMKGHSHVYWYRQLPEEGLKFMVYLQKENIIDESGMPKERFSAEFPKEGPSILRIQQVVRGDSAAYFCASSPPVQGTDTQYFGPGTRLTVL.

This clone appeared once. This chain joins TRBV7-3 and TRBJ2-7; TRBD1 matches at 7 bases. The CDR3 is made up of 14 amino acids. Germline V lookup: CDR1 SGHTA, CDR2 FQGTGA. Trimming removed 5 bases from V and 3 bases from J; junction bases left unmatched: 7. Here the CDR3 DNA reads TGTGCCAGCAGCCCCTCGACAGGGCTCTACGAGCAGTACTTC. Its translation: CASSPSTGLYEQYF.

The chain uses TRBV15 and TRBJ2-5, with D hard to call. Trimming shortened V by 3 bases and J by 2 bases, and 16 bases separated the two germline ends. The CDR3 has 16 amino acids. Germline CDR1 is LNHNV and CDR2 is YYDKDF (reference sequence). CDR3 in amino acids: CATSRARGAAQETQYF. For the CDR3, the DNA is TGTGCCACCAGCAGGGCCCGCGGTGCAGCACAAGAGACCCAGTACTTC.

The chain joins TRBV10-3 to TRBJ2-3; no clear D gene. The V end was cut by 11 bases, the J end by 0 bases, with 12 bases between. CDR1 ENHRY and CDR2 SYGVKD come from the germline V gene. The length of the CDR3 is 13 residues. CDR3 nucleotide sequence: TGTGCCTCCGACGCGAGGAGCACAGATACGCAGTATTTT. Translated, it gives CASDARSTDTQYF.

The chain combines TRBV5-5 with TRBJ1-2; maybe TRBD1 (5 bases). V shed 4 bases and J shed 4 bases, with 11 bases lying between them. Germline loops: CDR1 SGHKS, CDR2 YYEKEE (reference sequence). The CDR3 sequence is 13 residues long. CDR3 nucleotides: TGTGCCAGCAGCAATGGACAACCCTATGGCTACACCTTC. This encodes CASSNGQPYGYTF.

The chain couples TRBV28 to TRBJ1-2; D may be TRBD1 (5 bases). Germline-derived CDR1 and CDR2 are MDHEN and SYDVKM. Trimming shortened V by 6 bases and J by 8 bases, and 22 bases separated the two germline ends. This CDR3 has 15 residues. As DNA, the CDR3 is TGTGCCAGCAGCCCTTCGACAGCATATTACACCGGCTACACCTTC. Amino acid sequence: CASSPSTAYYTGYTF.

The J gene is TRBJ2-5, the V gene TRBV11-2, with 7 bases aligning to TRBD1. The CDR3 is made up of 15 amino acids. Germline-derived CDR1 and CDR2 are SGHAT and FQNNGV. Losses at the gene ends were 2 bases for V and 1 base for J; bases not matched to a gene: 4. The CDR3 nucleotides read TGTGCCAGCAGCTTAAGAGGGGGCCCCCAAGAGACCCAGTACTTC. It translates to CASSLRGGPQETQYF.

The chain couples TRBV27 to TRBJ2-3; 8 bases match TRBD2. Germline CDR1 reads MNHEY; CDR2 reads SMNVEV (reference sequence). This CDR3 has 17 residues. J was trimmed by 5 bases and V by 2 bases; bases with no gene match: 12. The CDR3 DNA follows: TGTGCCAGCAGTTTAAGCGGAGCGGGGGCCCTCGGAGATACGCAGTATTTT. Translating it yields CASSLSGAGALGDTQYF.

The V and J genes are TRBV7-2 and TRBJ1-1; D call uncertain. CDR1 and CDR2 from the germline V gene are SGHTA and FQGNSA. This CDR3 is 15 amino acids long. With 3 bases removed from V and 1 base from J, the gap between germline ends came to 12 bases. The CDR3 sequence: CASSLSKTGNTEAFF. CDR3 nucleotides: TGTGCCAGCAGCTTGAGTAAAACGGGGAACACTGAAGCTTTCTTT.

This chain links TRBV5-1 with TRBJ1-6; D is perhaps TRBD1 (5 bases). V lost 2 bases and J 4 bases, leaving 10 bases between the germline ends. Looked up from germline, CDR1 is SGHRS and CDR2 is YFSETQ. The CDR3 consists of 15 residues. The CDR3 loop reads CASSFSGLYNSPLHF. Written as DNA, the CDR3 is TGCGCCAGCAGCTTCTCAGGGTTGTATAATTCACCCCTCCACTTT.

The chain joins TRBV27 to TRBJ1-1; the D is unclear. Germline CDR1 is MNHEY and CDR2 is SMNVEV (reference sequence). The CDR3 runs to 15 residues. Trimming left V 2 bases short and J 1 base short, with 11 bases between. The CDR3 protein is CASSLTGEGNTEAFF. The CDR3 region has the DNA TGTGCCAGCAGTTTAACGGGTGAGGGGAACACTGAAGCTTTCTTT.